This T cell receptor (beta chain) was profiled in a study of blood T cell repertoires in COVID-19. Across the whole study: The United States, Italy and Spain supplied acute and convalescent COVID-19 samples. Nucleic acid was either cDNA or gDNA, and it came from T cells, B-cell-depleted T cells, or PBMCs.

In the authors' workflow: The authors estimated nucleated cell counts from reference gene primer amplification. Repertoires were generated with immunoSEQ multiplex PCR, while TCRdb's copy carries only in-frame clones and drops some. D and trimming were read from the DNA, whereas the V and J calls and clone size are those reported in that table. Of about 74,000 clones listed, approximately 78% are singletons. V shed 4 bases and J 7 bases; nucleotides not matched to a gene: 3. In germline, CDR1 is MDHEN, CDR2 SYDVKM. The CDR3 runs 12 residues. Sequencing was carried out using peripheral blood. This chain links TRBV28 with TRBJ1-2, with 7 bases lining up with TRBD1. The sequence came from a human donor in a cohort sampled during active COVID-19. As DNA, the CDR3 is TGTGCCAGCAGTTCGACAGGGCGTGGCTACACCTTC. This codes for CASSSTGRGYTF.